This is a list of T cell receptor beta chains from one sample in a study of post-analysis software for immune sequencing data. MiXCR was run by TCRdb on the PCR reads, yielding one entry per CDR3 protein. This table holds some 690,000 distinct CDR3 sequences, approximately 59% found once. Sequences were obtained from blood. The receptors were sampled from a girl aged 2 to 10 with multiple sclerosis. CDR3s include the opening cysteine and the closing phenylalanine or tryptophan. Fields, in order: D gene, J gene, clone size, V gene, CDR3 protein, CDR3 DNA. A D gene is named only where the DNA matches it firmly. Part of the rows lack a size; the others show once, few, many or a class for expanded clones.

D gene: TRBD2
J gene: TRBJ2-5
clone size: .
V gene: TRBV25-1
CDR3 protein: CASSRTSGAQETQYF
CDR3 DNA: TGTGCCAGCAGTAGGACTAGCGGGGCCCAAGAGACCCAGTACTTC

D gene: .
J gene: TRBJ2-1
clone size: few
V gene: TRBV28
CDR3 protein: CASSSDLTGAGNEQFF
CDR3 DNA: TGTGCCAGCAGTTCGGACTTGACGGGAGCAGGCAATGAGCAGTTCTTC

D gene: .
J gene: TRBJ2-1
clone size: .
V gene: TRBV2
CDR3 protein: CASSQGVLNVEQFF
CDR3 DNA: TGTGCCAGCAGTCAGGGAGTCTTAAACGTTGAGCAGTTCTTC

D gene: .
J gene: TRBJ2-1
clone size: .
V gene: TRBV6-2/TRBV6-3
CDR3 protein: CASSPHMAGSYNEQFF
CDR3 DNA: TGTGCCAGCAGTCCTCACATGGCCGGCTCCTACAATGAGCAGTTCTTC

D gene: .
J gene: TRBJ2-1
clone size: few
V gene: TRBV27
CDR3 protein: CASRTTSSNHRPGIYNEQFF
CDR3 DNA: TGTGCCAGCAGGACAACCTCTTCGAACCACAGGCCCGGGATTTACAATGAGCAGTTCTTC

D gene: .
J gene: TRBJ2-7
clone size: .
V gene: TRBV20-1
CDR3 protein: CSARTEGEQYF
CDR3 DNA: TGCAGTGCTCGGACGGAGGGTGAGCAGTACTTC

D gene: .
J gene: TRBJ2-7
clone size: many
V gene: TRBV5-1
CDR3 protein: CASSLARGSYEQYF
CDR3 DNA: TGCGCCAGCAGCTTGGCCCGGGGGAGCTACGAGCAGTACTTC

D gene: .
J gene: TRBJ2-5
clone size: .
V gene: TRBV27
CDR3 protein: CASTPQGQGWETQYF
CDR3 DNA: TGTGCCAGCACTCCTCAGGGACAAGGGTGGGAGACCCAGTACTTC

D gene: TRBD2
J gene: TRBJ2-4
clone size: .
V gene: TRBV9
CDR3 protein: CASSVTSGGEIQYF
CDR3 DNA: TGTGCCAGCAGCGTCACTAGCGGGGGGGAGATTCAGTACTTC

D gene: .
J gene: TRBJ2-4
clone size: .
V gene: TRBV12-3/TRBV12-4
CDR3 protein: CASSIGPGKNIQYF
CDR3 DNA: TGTGCCAGCAGTATCGGACCGGGCAAAAACATTCAGTACTTC

D gene: .
J gene: TRBJ2-7
clone size: .
V gene: TRBV12-3/TRBV12-4
CDR3 protein: CASSWSLGPYEQYF
CDR3 DNA: TGTGCCAGCAGTTGGTCTCTGGGCCCCTACGAGCAGTACTTC

D gene: .
J gene: TRBJ2-7
clone size: .
V gene: TRBV29-1
CDR3 protein: CSVRSPSRYEQYF
CDR3 DNA: TGCAGCGTCCGCTCACCTTCGCGCTACGAGCAGTACTTC

D gene: .
J gene: TRBJ1-2
clone size: once
V gene: TRBV5-1
CDR3 protein: CASSLTGLSYTF
CDR3 DNA: TGCGCCAGCAGCTTGACGGGGTTGAGCTACACCTTC

D gene: .
J gene: TRBJ2-3
clone size: .
V gene: TRBV6-1
CDR3 protein: CASSFLRTASTDTQYF
CDR3 DNA: TGTGCCAGCAGTTTTCTGCGGACAGCTAGCACAGATACGCAGTATTTT

D gene: TRBD1
J gene: TRBJ2-1
clone size: .
V gene: TRBV2
CDR3 protein: CAGRAGTGADNEQFF
CDR3 DNA: TGTGCCGGCAGGGCCGGGACAGGGGCTGACAATGAGCAGTTCTTC

D gene: .
J gene: TRBJ2-7
clone size: .
V gene: TRBV7-8
CDR3 protein: CASSPSVGYEQYF
CDR3 DNA: TGTGCCAGCAGCCCGTCGGTTGGCTACGAGCAGTACTTC

D gene: .
J gene: TRBJ2-5
clone size: few
V gene: TRBV25-1
CDR3 protein: CASSERRLETQYF
CDR3 DNA: TGTGCCAGCAGTGAACGGAGGTTGGAGACCCAGTACTTC

D gene: TRBD2
J gene: TRBJ2-3
clone size: once
V gene: TRBV12-3/TRBV12-4
CDR3 protein: CASRAGTSNTDTQYF
CDR3 DNA: TGTGCCAGCAGAGCCGGGACTAGCAATACAGATACGCAGTATTTT

D gene: .
J gene: TRBJ1-2
clone size: once
V gene: TRBV7-3
CDR3 protein: CASSLTRGRNYGYTF
CDR3 DNA: TGTGCCAGCAGCTTAACGCGGGGACGTAACTATGGCTACACCTTC

D gene: .
J gene: TRBJ2-7
clone size: .
V gene: TRBV4-1
CDR3 protein: CASSPAGGRTYEQYF
CDR3 DNA: TGCGCCAGCAGCCCTGCCGGAGGGCGGACCTACGAGCAGTACTTC

D gene: TRBD2
J gene: TRBJ2-3
clone size: few
V gene: TRBV5-1
CDR3 protein: CASSPGLAVGTDTQYF
CDR3 DNA: TGCGCCAGCAGCCCGGGACTAGCGGTGGGCACAGATACGCAGTATTTT

D gene: TRBD2
J gene: TRBJ2-1
clone size: few
V gene: TRBV6-2/TRBV6-3
CDR3 protein: CASGTRYSGGAREQFF
CDR3 DNA: TGTGCCAGCGGGACGAGGTACAGCGGGGGGGCCCGTGAGCAGTTCTTC

D gene: .
J gene: TRBJ2-3
clone size: few
V gene: TRBV7-8
CDR3 protein: CASSLVVVADTQYF
CDR3 DNA: TGTGCCAGCAGCTTGGTCGTAGTGGCAGATACGCAGTATTTT

D gene: .
J gene: TRBJ1-1
clone size: .
V gene: TRBV12-3/TRBV12-4
CDR3 protein: CASSFSGTTEAFF
CDR3 DNA: TGTGCCAGCAGTTTCTCGGGGACCACTGAAGCTTTCTTT

D gene: .
J gene: TRBJ2-7
clone size: .
V gene: TRBV20-1
CDR3 protein: CSASGEGPGDEQYF
CDR3 DNA: TGCAGTGCTAGCGGGGAAGGGCCTGGGGACGAGCAGTACTTC

D gene: TRBD1
J gene: TRBJ2-7
clone size: .
V gene: TRBV28
CDR3 protein: CASSAYRGEQYF
CDR3 DNA: TGTGCCAGCAGTGCGTACAGGGGCGAGCAGTACTTC

D gene: TRBD1
J gene: TRBJ2-1
clone size: few
V gene: TRBV11-2
CDR3 protein: CASSLTGVGNEQFF
CDR3 DNA: TGTGCCAGCAGCCTGACAGGGGTCGGAAATGAGCAGTTCTTC

D gene: TRBD1
J gene: TRBJ1-1
clone size: .
V gene: TRBV7-3
CDR3 protein: CASSSGTGATEAFF
CDR3 DNA: TGTGCCAGCAGCTCCGGGACAGGGGCGACTGAAGCTTTCTTT

D gene: TRBD1
J gene: TRBJ1-2
clone size: .
V gene: TRBV12-3/TRBV12-4
CDR3 protein: CASSLGGPGQVVHLFGYTF
CDR3 DNA: TGTGCCAGCAGCCTAGGGGGGCCGGGACAGGTTGTTCATTTGTTCGGCTACACCTTC

D gene: .
J gene: TRBJ1-1
clone size: few
V gene: TRBV5-1
CDR3 protein: CASSSSSDTLNTEAFF
CDR3 DNA: TGCGCCAGCAGCTCGTCATCGGACACCCTGAACACTGAAGCTTTCTTT

D gene: TRBD1
J gene: TRBJ1-2
clone size: few
V gene: TRBV9
CDR3 protein: CASSVGTGVGYTF
CDR3 DNA: TGTGCCAGCAGCGTTGGGACAGGGGTTGGCTACACCTTC

D gene: TRBD1
J gene: TRBJ2-3
clone size: .
V gene: TRBV12-5
CDR3 protein: CASGLRGQESTDTQYF
CDR3 DNA: TGTGCTAGTGGTTTGAGGGGGCAGGAGAGCACAGATACGCAGTATTTT

D gene: .
J gene: TRBJ1-5
clone size: .
V gene: TRBV15
CDR3 protein: CATSRDWQPQHF
CDR3 DNA: TGTGCCACCAGCAGGGACTGGCAGCCCCAGCATTTT

D gene: .
J gene: TRBJ1-2
clone size: .
V gene: TRBV3-1
CDR3 protein: CASSQVAGHYGYTF
CDR3 DNA: TGTGCCAGCAGCCAAGTTGCGGGCCACTATGGCTACACCTTC

D gene: TRBD1
J gene: TRBJ2-7
clone size: few
V gene: TRBV6-2/TRBV6-3
CDR3 protein: CASSSHRGRESEQYF
CDR3 DNA: TGTGCCAGCAGTTCCCACAGGGGGCGAGAAAGCGAGCAGTACTTC

D gene: .
J gene: TRBJ2-5
clone size: few
V gene: TRBV12-5
CDR3 protein: CASGLVGPQETQYF
CDR3 DNA: TGTGCTAGTGGTTTGGTAGGGCCCCAAGAGACCCAGTACTTC

D gene: .
J gene: TRBJ2-1
clone size: once
V gene: TRBV5-1
CDR3 protein: CASSLENGIDEQFF
CDR3 DNA: TGCGCCAGCAGCTTGGAGAACGGGATAGATGAGCAGTTCTTC

D gene: TRBD1
J gene: TRBJ1-1
clone size: .
V gene: TRBV7-8
CDR3 protein: CASSLRTGPFTEAFF
CDR3 DNA: TGTGCGAGCAGCCTGCGGACAGGGCCCTTCACTGAAGCTTTCTTT

D gene: TRBD1
J gene: TRBJ2-7
clone size: .
V gene: TRBV5-1
CDR3 protein: CASSPRTGPRNEQYF
CDR3 DNA: TGCGCCAGCAGCCCACGGACAGGTCCGCGGAACGAGCAGTACTTC

D gene: .
J gene: TRBJ2-4
clone size: .
V gene: TRBV7-9
CDR3 protein: CASSFGRVRNIQYF
CDR3 DNA: TGTGCCAGCAGCTTCGGCAGGGTGCGAAACATTCAGTACTTC

D gene: .
J gene: TRBJ1-2
clone size: few
V gene: TRBV4-2
CDR3 protein: CASSQEAREATNYGYTF
CDR3 DNA: TGTGCCAGCAGCCAAGAAGCCAGGGAGGCAACTAACTATGGCTACACCTTC

D gene: TRBD2
J gene: TRBJ2-5
clone size: once
V gene: TRBV7-8
CDR3 protein: CASSSRVLASKETQYF
CDR3 DNA: TGTGCCAGCAGCTCAAGGGTACTAGCGTCAAAAGAGACCCAGTACTTC

D gene: .
J gene: TRBJ1-4
clone size: .
V gene: TRBV9
CDR3 protein: CASSAGTAEEKLFF
CDR3 DNA: TGTGCCAGCAGCGCCGGGACGGCCGAGGAAAAACTGTTTTTT

D gene: .
J gene: TRBJ2-5
clone size: .
V gene: TRBV20-1
CDR3 protein: CSAPTAGETQYF
CDR3 DNA: TGCAGTGCTCCGACCGCGGGAGAGACCCAGTACTTC

D gene: TRBD1
J gene: TRBJ2-1
clone size: .
V gene: TRBV5-1
CDR3 protein: CASSLLGQGGDEQFF
CDR3 DNA: TGCGCCAGCAGCTTGTTGGGACAGGGAGGTGATGAGCAGTTCTTC

D gene: .
J gene: TRBJ2-7
clone size: once
V gene: TRBV6-1
CDR3 protein: CASKFTEYEQYF
CDR3 DNA: TGTGCCAGCAAATTTACGGAGTACGAGCAGTACTTC

D gene: .
J gene: TRBJ2-3
clone size: once
V gene: TRBV7-9
CDR3 protein: CASSLEERFGTDTQYF
CDR3 DNA: TGTGCCAGCAGCTTAGAGGAGAGGTTCGGTACAGATACGCAGTATTTT

D gene: .
J gene: TRBJ2-1
clone size: few
V gene: TRBV5-6
CDR3 protein: CASSLDDEQFF
CDR3 DNA: TGTGCCAGCAGCTTGGACGATGAGCAGTTCTTC